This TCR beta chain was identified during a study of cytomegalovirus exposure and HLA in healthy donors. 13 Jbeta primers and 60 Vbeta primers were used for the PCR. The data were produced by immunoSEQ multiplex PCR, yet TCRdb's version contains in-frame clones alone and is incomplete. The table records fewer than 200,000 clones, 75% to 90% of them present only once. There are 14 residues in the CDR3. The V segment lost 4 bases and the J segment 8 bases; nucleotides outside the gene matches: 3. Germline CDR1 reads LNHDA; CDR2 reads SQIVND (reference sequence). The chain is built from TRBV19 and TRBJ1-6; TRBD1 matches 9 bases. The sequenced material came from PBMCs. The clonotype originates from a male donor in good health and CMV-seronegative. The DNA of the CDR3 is TGTGCCAGTAGTAACAGGGGGCGATATTCACCCCTCCACTTT. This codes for CASSNRGRYSPLHF.